The clone carrying this T cell receptor beta chain was observed once. This sample is drawn from a study of neoadjuvant anti-PD-1 for oral cavity cancer. Study at large: Patients without progression received a fourth nivolumab dose around day 43, then surgical resection on days 50-56.

The ends were cut back, 5 bases at V and 4 bases at J, with 2 bases in the middle. This CDR3 comprises 11 residues. From germline, CDR1 is MNHEY and CDR2 SMNVEV (reference sequence). Method: immunoSEQ multiplex PCR; TCRdb's copy keeps in-frame clones and lacks some. Of around 60,000 clones in the sample, approximately 80% were seen once. This receptor was obtained from a person between 40 and 85 years old with oral cavity squamous cell carcinoma. V gene TRBV27 combines with J gene TRBJ2-2; D is unclear. The starting material was PBMCs, obtained before nivolumab (anti-PD-1) treatment. The CDR3 loop is CASSRTGELFF. CDR3 DNA sequence: TGTGCCAGCAGTCGCACCGGGGAGCTGTTTTTT.